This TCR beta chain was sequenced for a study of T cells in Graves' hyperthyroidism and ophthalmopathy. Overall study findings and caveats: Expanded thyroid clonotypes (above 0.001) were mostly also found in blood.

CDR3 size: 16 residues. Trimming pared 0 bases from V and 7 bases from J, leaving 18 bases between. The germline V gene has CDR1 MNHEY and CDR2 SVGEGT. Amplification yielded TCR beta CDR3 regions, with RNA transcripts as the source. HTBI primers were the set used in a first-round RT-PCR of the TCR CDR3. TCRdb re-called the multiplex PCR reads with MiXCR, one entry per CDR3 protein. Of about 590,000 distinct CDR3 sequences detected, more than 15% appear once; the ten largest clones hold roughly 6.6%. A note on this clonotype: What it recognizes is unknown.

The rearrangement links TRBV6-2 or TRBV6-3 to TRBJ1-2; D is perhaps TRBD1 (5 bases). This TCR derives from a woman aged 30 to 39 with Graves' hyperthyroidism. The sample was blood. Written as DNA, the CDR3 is TGTGCCAGCAGTTACTCGACTCGGGGGGGAACGATTGGCTACACCTTC. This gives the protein CASSYSTRGGTIGYTF.